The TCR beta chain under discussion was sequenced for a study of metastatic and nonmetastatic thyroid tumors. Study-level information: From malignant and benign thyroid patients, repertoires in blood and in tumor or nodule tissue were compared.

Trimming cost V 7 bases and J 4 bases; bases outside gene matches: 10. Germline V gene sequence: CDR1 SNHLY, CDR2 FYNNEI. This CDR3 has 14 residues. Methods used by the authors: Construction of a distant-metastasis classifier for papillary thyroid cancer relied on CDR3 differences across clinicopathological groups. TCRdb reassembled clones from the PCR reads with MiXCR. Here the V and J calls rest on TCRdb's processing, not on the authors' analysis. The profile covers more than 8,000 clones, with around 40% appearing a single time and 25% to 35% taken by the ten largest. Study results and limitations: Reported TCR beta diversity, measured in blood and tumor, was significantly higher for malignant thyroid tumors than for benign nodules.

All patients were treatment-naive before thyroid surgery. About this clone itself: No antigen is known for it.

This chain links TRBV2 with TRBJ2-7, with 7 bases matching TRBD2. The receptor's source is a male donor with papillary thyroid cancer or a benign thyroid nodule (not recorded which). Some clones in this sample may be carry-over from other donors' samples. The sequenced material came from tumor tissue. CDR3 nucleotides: TGTGCCAGCATGTGGCGGGAGAATGGGTACGAGCAGTACTTC. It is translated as CASMWRENGYEQYF.